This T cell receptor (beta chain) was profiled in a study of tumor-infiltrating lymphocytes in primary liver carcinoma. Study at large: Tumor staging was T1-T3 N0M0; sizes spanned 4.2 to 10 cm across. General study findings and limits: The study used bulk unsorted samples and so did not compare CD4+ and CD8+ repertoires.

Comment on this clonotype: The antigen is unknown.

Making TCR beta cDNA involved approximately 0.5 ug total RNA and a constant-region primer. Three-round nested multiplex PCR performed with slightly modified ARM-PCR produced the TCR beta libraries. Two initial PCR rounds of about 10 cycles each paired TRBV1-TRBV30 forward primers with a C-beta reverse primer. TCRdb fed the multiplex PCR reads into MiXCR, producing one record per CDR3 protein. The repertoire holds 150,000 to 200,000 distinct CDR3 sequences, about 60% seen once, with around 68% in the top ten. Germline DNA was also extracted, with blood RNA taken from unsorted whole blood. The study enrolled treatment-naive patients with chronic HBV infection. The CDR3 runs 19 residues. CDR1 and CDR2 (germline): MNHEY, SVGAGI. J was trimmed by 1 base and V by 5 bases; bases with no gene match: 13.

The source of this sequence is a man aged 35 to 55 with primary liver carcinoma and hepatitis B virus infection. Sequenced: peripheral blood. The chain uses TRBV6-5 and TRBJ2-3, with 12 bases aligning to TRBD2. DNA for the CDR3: TGTGCCAGCAGTCTTCTCGGACTAGCGGGAAGGAGGGGCACAGATACGCAGTATTTT. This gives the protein CASSLLGLAGRRGTDTQYF.